What follows describes a single T cell receptor (beta chain). At one end the junction does not follow the germline gene, possibly because of a read error. The sample is drawn from a study of blood T cells in healthy people across ages. The use of a sample-barcoded 5' primer and a J-beta primer mix characterized a second PCR of roughly 6 to 11 cycles. Each sample provided no less than 2.5 million CDR3-containing paired-end reads. Using its own MiXCR run on the 5' RACE reads, TCRdb lists one record per CDR3 protein. The sample consists of roughly 930,000 distinct CDR3 sequences, around 46% of them appearing once. Sequencing used blood. The TCR comes from a man aged 25 to 40 in good health.

The CDR3 spells CASSVARDNEQFF. The CDR3 DNA sequence: TGTGCCAGCAGCGTAGCAAGGGACAATGAGCAGTTCTTC. The chain links TRBV7-2 to TRBJ2-1; no definite D call. In germline, CDR1 is SGHTA, CDR2 FQGNSA. This CDR3 is built from 13 residues.